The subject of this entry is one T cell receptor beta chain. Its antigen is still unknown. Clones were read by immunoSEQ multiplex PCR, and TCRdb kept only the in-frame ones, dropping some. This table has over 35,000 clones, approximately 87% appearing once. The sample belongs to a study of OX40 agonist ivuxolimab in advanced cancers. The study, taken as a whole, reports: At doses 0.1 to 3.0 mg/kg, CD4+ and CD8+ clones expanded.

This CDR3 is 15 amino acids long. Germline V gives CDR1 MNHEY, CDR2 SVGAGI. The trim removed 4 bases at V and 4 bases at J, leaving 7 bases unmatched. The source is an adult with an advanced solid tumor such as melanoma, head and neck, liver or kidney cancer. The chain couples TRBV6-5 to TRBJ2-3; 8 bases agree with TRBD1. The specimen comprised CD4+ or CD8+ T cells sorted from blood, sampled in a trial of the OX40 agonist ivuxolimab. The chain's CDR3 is CASSLDRVIPDTQYF. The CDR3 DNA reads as TGTGCCAGCAGTTTGGACAGGGTGATACCAGATACGCAGTATTTT.